These 17 T cell receptor beta chains were sequenced from one sample in a study of shared clonotypes between healthy human individuals. TCRdb's copy holds only in-frame clones and misses some; the assay was immunoSEQ multiplex PCR. Of 980,000 or so clones in the sample, 76% are singletons; the top ten hold about 1.5%. Input material: memory CD4+ T cells sorted from blood. Subset defined: CD45RA-negative fraction. The source is a man younger than 35 in good health.

This chain joins TRBV5-8 and TRBJ1-2, with TRBD1 as a possible D gene (6 bases). Trimming removed 6 bases at V and 2 bases at J, with 14 bases between. This CDR3 contains 14 residues. Germline CDR1 SGHTS, CDR2 YDEGEE. The CDR3: CASTPGRGNYGYTF. The CDR3, as DNA: TGTGCCAGCACTCCCGGCAGGGGAAACTATGGCTACACCTTC.

V usage is TRBV5-1 and J usage is TRBJ2-7; TRBD1 matches at 8 bases. This CDR3 contains 14 residues. V lost 4 bases, J lost 4 bases, and 7 bases stayed unmatched. Germline lookup yields CDR1 SGHRS and CDR2 YFSETQ. CDR3 in amino acids: CASSPSGQAYEQYF. The CDR3 DNA is TGCGCCAGCAGCCCCTCGGGACAGGCATACGAGCAGTACTTC.

The rearrangement joins TRBV7-8 to TRBJ1-4, with unresolved D. Germline V gene sequence: CDR1 SGHVS, CDR2 FQNEAQ. The CDR3 sequence is 14 residues long. The germline V and J ends were trimmed by 3 bases and 8 bases, with 13 bases remaining between them. The CDR3 spells CASSLGRAGEKLFF. DNA of the CDR3: TGTGCCAGCAGCTTGGGAAGGGCAGGAGAAAAACTGTTTTTT. Drawing the rest from reference TRBV7-8 and TRBJ1-4, the complete variable domain is GAGVSQSPRYKVAKRGQDVALRCDPISGHVSLFWYQQALGQGPEFLTYFQNEAQLDKSGLPSDRFFAERPEGSVSTLKIQRTQQEDSAVYLCASSLGRAGEKLFFGSGTQLSVL.

The chain employs TRBV30 and TRBJ1-3; D gene unclear. From germline, CDR1 is GTSNPN and CDR2 SVGIG (reference sequence). The CDR3 consists of 14 residues. V was trimmed by 3 bases and J by 0 bases, leaving 9 bases between them. The CDR3 DNA sequence: TGTGCCTGGAGACCCAGTGTCTCTGGAAACACCATATATTTT. As protein: CAWRPSVSGNTIYF.

The rearrangement joins TRBV29-1 to TRBJ1-1, with a tentative D call TRBD1 (6 bases). Germline values: CDR1 SQVTM, CDR2 ANQGSEA. The CDR3 is 11 amino acids. V gave up 7 bases and J gave up 3 bases, with 9 bases separating them. DNA of the CDR3: TGCAGCGAACAGGGAGACACTGAAGCTTTCTTT. It encodes CSEQGDTEAFF.

The chain uses TRBV27 and TRBJ2-2; TRBD2 agrees at 8 bases. Losses at the gene ends were 2 bases for V and 7 bases for J; bases not matched to a gene: 0. Germline values: CDR1 MNHEY, CDR2 SMNVEV (reference sequence). The CDR3 covers 13 residues. The CDR3, as DNA: TGTGCCAGCAGTTTAGCGGGGGGCGGGGAGCTGTTTTTT. This translates into CASSLAGGGELFF.

The chain uses TRBV5-8 and TRBJ1-3; 7 nucleotides match TRBD1. This CDR3 spans 16 amino acids. V lost 4 bases and J lost 2; bases outside the gene matches: 9. CDR1 and CDR2 from the germline V gene are SGHTS and YDEGEE. The CDR3 region has the DNA TGTGCCAGCAGCCCGCCCCGACAGGGAGCTGGAAACACCATATATTTT. Protein sequence: CASSPPRQGAGNTIYF.

In its sample, this clone was seen once. This chain links TRBV7-9 with TRBJ2-1, with D possibly matching TRBD1 (6 bases). V was clipped by 11 bases and J by 8 bases, with 19 bases between them. This CDR3 contains 13 residues. Germline V CDR1 and CDR2: SEHNR, FQNEAQ (reference sequence). The CDR3 loop reads CASSGDNFDEQFF. The CDR3 DNA is TGTGCCTCCTCCGGGGACAATTTCGATGAGCAGTTCTTC.

The genes are TRBV7-3 and TRBJ2-7; TRBD2 matches 7 bases. Germline V CDR1 and CDR2: SGHTA, FQGTGA. CDR3 size: 15 residues. J was trimmed by 2 bases and V by 2 bases; bases with no gene match: 6. In DNA, the CDR3 is TGTGCCAGCAGCTTAGGGTCTAGCGGACCCTACGAGCAGTACTTC. Encoded protein: CASSLGSSGPYEQYF.

The chain couples TRBV5-6 to TRBJ1-2; weak D call: TRBD1 (5 bases). The germline gives CDR1 SGHDT, CDR2 YYEEEE. The CDR3 has 13 residues. Trimming pared 5 bases from V and 4 bases from J, leaving 12 bases between. CDR3 region: CASRTRGGYGYTF. In DNA form, the CDR3 reads TGTGCCAGCAGAACAAGGGGCGGCTATGGCTACACCTTC.

The chain combines TRBV6-1 with TRBJ2-1; no firm D call. Trimming stripped 6 bases from V and 7 bases from J, with 13 bases between. Germline V CDR1 and CDR2: MNHNS, SASEGT. The CDR3 spans 13 residues. CDR3 residues: CASSARAGNEQFF. The CDR3 DNA follows: TGTGCCAGCAGCGCAAGGGCAGGTAATGAGCAGTTCTTC.

The V and J genes are TRBV6-5 and TRBJ1-1; no clear D gene. This CDR3 has 15 amino acids. From germline, CDR1 is MNHEY and CDR2 SVGAGI. Trimming left V 0 bases short and J 1 base short, with 9 bases between. DNA of the CDR3: TGTGCCAGCAGTTACTCGAGAAGGAGGAACACTGAAGCTTTCTTT. It encodes CASSYSRRRNTEAFF.

V and J are TRBV5-1 and TRBJ2-7, with D maybe TRBD1 (6 bases). This CDR3 spans 16 amino acids. In germline, CDR1 is SGHRS, CDR2 YFSETQ. V lost 3 bases and J lost 0, with 16 bases in between. CDR3 in amino acids: CASSSTGQTYSYEQYF. The CDR3 coding sequence is TGCGCCAGCAGCTCGACAGGACAGACCTACTCCTACGAGCAGTACTTC.

This clone occurred a few times. This chain links TRBV7-9 with TRBJ1-1; the D gene is possibly TRBD1 (6 bases). Germline V lookup: CDR1 SEHNR, CDR2 FQNEAQ (reference sequence). The CDR3 has 14 residues. V lost 5 bases to trimming and J lost 2 bases, with 12 bases between them. The CDR3 here is CASSRGTRNTEAFF. The CDR3 coding sequence is TGTGCCAGCAGCCGCGGGACAAGAAACACTGAAGCTTTCTTT.

V usage is TRBV19 and J usage is TRBJ2-6; 7 positions agree with TRBD2. J lost 0 bases, V lost 3 bases, and 11 bases had no gene match. The germline V gene encodes CDR1 LNHDA and CDR2 SQIVND (reference sequence). CDR3 length equals 19 residues. For the CDR3, the DNA is TGTGCCAGTAGTATTAAGTCAGGCCGGGGGGTCTCTGGGGCCAACGTCCTGACTTTC. This encodes CASSIKSGRGVSGANVLTF.

This chain uses TRBV5-1 with TRBJ2-3; 8 bases fit TRBD2. J gave up 2 bases and V 0 bases, and 8 bases lay outside the gene matches. Per germline, CDR1 SGHRS and CDR2 YFSETQ. The CDR3 has 17 residues. Here the CDR3 reads CASSLEIGGRYTDTQYF. CDR3 bases: TGCGCCAGCAGCTTGGAAATCGGCGGGAGGTACACAGATACGCAGTATTTT.

A few counts support this clone. V usage is TRBV15 and J usage is TRBJ2-3; 11 bases fit TRBD2. The CDR3 is made up of 18 amino acids. V trimming: 0 bases; J trimming: 5 bases; junction bases outside the gene matches: 10. CDR1 is LNHNV, CDR2 YYDKDF, per germline (reference sequence). The DNA of the CDR3 is TGTGCCACCAGCAGAGATTTGACTAGCGGGGCCAAGGGAGATACGCAGTATTTT. Amino acid sequence: CATSRDLTSGAKGDTQYF.